This T cell receptor beta chain is drawn from a study of identical twins. Findings of the study overall: In beta out-of-frame sequences, the excess sharing between twins was weaker.

TCRdb recomputed calls from the 5' RACE reads with MiXCR, one row per CDR3 protein. The repertoire holds just over 450,000 distinct CDR3 sequences, 13% to 15% seen once, with about 0.54% in the top ten. This clonotype was detected only a few times. Antigen specificity is unknown. Between the trimmed V and J ends, which lost 4 bases and 4 bases, there was a span of 14 bases. The CDR3 consists of 14 residues. Germline CDR1 reads DFQATT; CDR2 reads SNEGSKA (reference sequence). These data were also reused for a study on yellow fever vaccine responses in identical twins.

Sequencing input: CD4+ T cells sorted from blood. The sequence derives from a woman aged 18-29 years in good health. The V and J genes are TRBV20-1 and TRBJ1-5; TRBD1 might be the D (5 bases). CDR3 coding DNA: TGCAGTGCTACCCTCCGAAAGGGGAATCAGCCCCAGCATTTT. Its protein is CSATLRKGNQPQHF.